A selection of T cell receptor beta chains follows, all from one sample in a study of cytomegalovirus exposure and HLA in healthy donors. Assay used: immunoSEQ multiplex PCR; TCRdb lists only in-frame clones, some missing. The sample shows more than 100,000 clones, around three quarters of them seen only once. The specimen sequenced was PBMCs. The receptor source for this set is a man aged 45-65 years in good health and CMV-seropositive. Both conserved end residues are part of each CDR3.

>TRBV9
CASSSGGDKAYNEQFF
>TRBV5-1
CASSAGQTGTDTQYF
>TRBV7-9
CSSSLQGRSGELFF
>TRBV15
CATSRDSGLAVNEQFF
>TRBV5-4
CASSNVEQGVGTDTQYF
>TRBV28
CATGQADLSEAFF
>TRBV6-1
CASSGQGGYGYTF
>TRBV7-8
CASNRFGTGSSNQPQHF
>TRBV9
CASSAGTWDSYEQYF
>TRBV5-4
CASSSNTENTEAFF
>TRBV9
CASSVAVGNTIYF
>TRBV29-1
CSVAGGAGRGYTF
>TRBV4-3
CASSQGQGAVDYGYTF
>TRBV7-3
CASSSPDRGIYEQYF
>TRBV5-5
CASITFSDSYEQYF
>TRBV6-6
CASSYGSRRGIYEQYF
>TRBV28
CASRSQRGYETGANVLTF
>TRBV23-1
CASKRQGAYEQYF
>TRBV11-2
CASSSGQGLKEQYF
>TRBV7-8
CASSRLVRDEKLFF
>TRBV5-1
CASSFLARSNTGELFF
>TRBV9
CASNGAYGPDTQYF
>TRBV5-4
CASSLVGGPGNEQFF
>TRBV9
CASRGLAGEDTGELFF
>TRBV4-1
CASSQKSSEYEQYF
>TRBV7-6
CASSSSSTIFYEQYF
>TRBV5-4
CASSVGLAGDGEQYF
>TRBV5-1
CASSLAEGAGAEAFF
>TRBV30
CAWSVLWNTEAFF
>TRBV5-8
CASSGLAGLYEQYF
>TRBV30
CAWSVQGETQYF
>TRBV4-3
CASSQDFVRGNYEQYF
>TRBV2
CASSVLAGGSFNYGYTF
>TRBV11-2
CASSVLSSNTYNEQFF
>TRBV5-4
CASKRANTGELFF
>TRBV5-1
CASSPQGNEQFF
>TRBV28
CASSPEGLAGHNEQFF